A selection of T cell receptor beta chains follows, all from one sample in a study of T cell responses to AZD1222 COVID-19 vaccine. Sequencing was performed with immunoSEQ multiplex PCR; in TCRdb, only in-frame clones are kept and a portion is missing. The data contain about 260,000 clones, over 85% of them singletons. The sample here was peripheral blood, taken on day 0 of AZD1222 vaccination. The receptors come from an adult in good health. Each CDR3 is given with its conserved first and last residue. D genes are given only for firm matches. Rows give clone size only sometimes, using once, few, many, or a class for an expanded clone.

>.|TRBV12-3/TRBV12-4|TRBD1|TRBJ2-3
CASSAGTADTQYF
TGTGCCAGCAGTGCCGGGACAGCAGATACGCAGTATTTT
>.|TRBV4-1|.|TRBJ2-6
CASSFPGWGSGANVLTF
TGCGCCAGCAGCTTCCCAGGATGGGGGTCCGGGGCCAACGTCCTGACTTTC
>.|TRBV14|.|TRBJ2-2
CASSLRMGLNTGELFF
TGTGCCAGCAGCCTCAGGATGGGGTTGAACACCGGGGAGCTGTTTTTT
>few|TRBV5-6|.|TRBJ1-2
CASSPGGSLYGYTF
TGTGCCAGCAGCCCCGGGGGGTCACTCTATGGCTACACCTTC
>.|TRBV30|TRBD1|TRBJ1-1
CAWSRQGNTEAFF
TGTGCCTGGAGCCGACAGGGGAACACTGAAGCTTTCTTT
>.|TRBV10-3|.|TRBJ2-7
CAIRARTGTAGEGEQYF
TGTGCCATCAGGGCCAGGACAGGGACGGCGGGAGAAGGCGAGCAGTACTTC
>.|TRBV7-6|TRBD1|TRBJ1-1
CASSQDGGTGNTEAFF
TGTGCCAGCAGCCAAGATGGCGGGACAGGGAACACTGAAGCTTTCTTT
>.|TRBV3-1/TRBV3-2|TRBD2|TRBJ2-3
CASSQAGGPPDTQYF
TGTGCCAGCAGCCAAGCGGGGGGGCCCCCAGATACGCAGTATTTT
>.|TRBV20-1|.|TRBJ1-6
CSAIGNSPLHF
TGCAGTGCCATTGGTAATTCACCCCTCCACTTT
>.|TRBV9|.|TRBJ2-2
CASSLRRGRNTGELFF
TGTGCCAGCAGCCTCAGGAGAGGGCGCAACACCGGGGAGCTGTTTTTT
>.|TRBV27|.|TRBJ1-5
CASSFGGLGPQHF
TGTGCCAGCAGTTTCGGGGGACTGGGGCCCCAGCATTTT
>once|TRBV2|.|TRBJ1-2
CASGQGKGYTF
TGTGCCAGCGGGCAGGGAAAAGGCTACACCTTC
>.|TRBV24-1|TRBD1|TRBJ1-2
CATSDLKGAYGYTF
TGTGCCACCAGTGATTTAAAGGGGGCCTATGGCTACACCTTC
>.|TRBV7-2|.|TRBJ2-7
CASSPAIEQYF
TGTGCCAGCAGCCCCGCGATCGAGCAGTACTTC
>.|TRBV15|TRBD1|TRBJ1-5
CATSSFGTVPQHF
TGTGCCACCAGCAGCTTCGGGACAGTCCCCCAGCATTTT
>once|TRBV29-1|TRBD1|TRBJ1-3
CSVDRGRGTIYF
TGCAGCGTGGACAGGGGGCGAGGCACCATATATTTT
>.|TRBV28|.|TRBJ2-3
CASSSYTDTQYF
TGTGCCAGCAGTTCCTACACAGATACGCAGTATTTT
>.|TRBV28|.|TRBJ1-1
CASSPRENTEAFF
TGTGCCAGCAGTCCCCGGGAAAACACTGAAGCTTTCTTT
>.|TRBV7-2|TRBD1|TRBJ2-7
CASSSGTGEIEQYF
TGTGCCAGCAGCTCCGGGACAGGGGAGATTGAGCAGTACTTC
>.|TRBV9|.|TRBJ1-1
CASSVQGFGTEAFF
TGTGCCAGCAGCGTACAGGGGTTCGGCACTGAAGCTTTCTTT
>once|TRBV19|.|TRBJ2-3
CASSRDQGYTDTQYF
TGTGCCAGTAGTAGGGACCAGGGGTACACAGATACGCAGTATTTT
>.|TRBV12-2|.|TRBJ2-7
CASRLEHRGGPGTSAYEQYF
TGTGCAAGTCGCTTAGAACATCGCGGCGGACCCGGGACTTCGGCCTACGAGCAGTACTTC
>.|TRBV28|TRBD1|TRBJ1-1
CASSYPGTGGEAFF
TGTGCCAGCAGTTACCCTGGGACAGGGGGGGAAGCTTTCTTT
>.|TRBV27|TRBD2|TRBJ2-5
CASSHSSRGQETQYF
TGTGCCAGCAGTCATTCGTCGCGGGGGCAAGAGACCCAGTACTTC
>.|TRBV9|.|TRBJ1-1
CASSRSGGEAFF
TGTGCCAGCAGCCGGTCGGGGGGTGAAGCTTTCTTT
>.|TRBV5-1|.|TRBJ2-5
CASSLAAGDAETQYF
TGCGCCAGCAGCTTGGCGGCAGGGGATGCTGAGACCCAGTACTTC
>once|TRBV2|TRBD1|TRBJ1-6
CASRADRALFHF
TGTGCCAGCAGGGCGGACAGGGCCCTATTTCACTTT